This passage covers 23 T cell receptor beta chains from one sample sequenced in a study of T-cell reconstitution after alpha-beta-depleted transplantation in children (dated by TCRdb to the mid-2010s). Library creation used PCR. The sample was run on an Illumina HiSeq 2500. Molecular barcoding was employed in the preparation of TCR libraries, with unique molecular identifiers being used to normalize TCRbeta repertoire quantification. Starting from the raw public reads, TCRdb applied fastp trimming at Q25, assembled clones with MiXCR and retained in-frame beta chains. Identical CDR3 proteins give one entry, which carries the most common genes and DNA. This sample holds about 610,000 distinct CDR3 sequences; about 11% were observed only once. The ten largest clones add up to less than 4.5% of the sample. The material was PBMCs from the stem cell graft donor, obtained from the stem cell graft. Receptors were obtained from a human donor who donated a stem cell graft to a child with acute myeloid leukemia.

There are a few counts of this clonotype. V is TRBV15 and J is TRBJ1-1, with no clear D. This CDR3 is 16 amino acids long. From germline, CDR1 is LNHNV and CDR2 YYDKDF (reference sequence). The V gene lost 3 bases and the J gene lost 3 bases, with 17 bases spanning the gap. The CDR3 DNA reads as TGTGCCACCAGCAGTGGCAGTGGGGTTACGGACACTGAAGCTTTCTTT. Its protein is CATSSGSGVTDTEAFF. Filled out from reference TRBV15 and TRBJ1-1, the complete variable domain reads DAMVIQNPRYQVTQFGKPVTLSCSQTLNHNVMYWYQQKSSQAPKLLFHYYDKDFNNEADTPDNFQSRRPNTSFCFLDIRSPGLGDTAMYLCATSSGSGVTDTEAFFGQGTRLTVV.

V is TRBV12-3 or TRBV12-4 and J is TRBJ2-1; 11 positions match TRBD1. This CDR3 is 15 amino acids long. V lost 2 bases, J lost 7 bases, and 4 bases stayed unmatched. CDR3 loop: CASSLKGQGVNEQFF. As DNA, the CDR3 is TGTGCCAGCAGTTTAAAGGGACAGGGGGTTAATGAGCAGTTCTTC.

This clonotype was seen ten or more times. This chain links TRBV5-5 with TRBJ1-5; D remains unclear. Trimming removed 0 bases at V and 6 bases at J, with 10 bases between. Germline CDR1 SGHKS, CDR2 YYEKEE (reference sequence). The CDR3 loop spans 14 amino acids. The CDR3 DNA follows: TGTGCCAGCAGCTTGGAACGGTCCGCTCAGCCCCAGCATTTT. It yields the protein CASSLERSAQPQHF.

The chain recombines TRBV27 with TRBJ1-6; no clear D. Germline V lookup: CDR1 MNHEY, CDR2 SMNVEV (reference sequence). This CDR3 comprises 13 residues. V dropped 0 bases and J dropped 8 bases, with 5 bases sitting between them. CDR3 loop: CASSLSRDSPLHF. CDR3 nucleotides: TGTGCCAGCAGTTTATCGCGGGATTCACCCCTCCACTTT.

The V gene is TRBV7-2, the J gene TRBJ2-3, with 10 bases matching TRBD2. The junction had 14 bases not matched to a gene; V was cut back by 2 bases and J by 0 bases. This CDR3 spans 20 amino acids. Germline V gives CDR1 SGHTA, CDR2 FQGNSA. CDR3 sequence: CASSLSLRLAGVDSTDTQYF. The DNA of the CDR3 is TGTGCCAGCAGCTTATCGCTTAGGCTAGCGGGAGTTGATAGCACAGATACGCAGTATTTT.

The chain uses TRBV29-1 and TRBJ1-1; D might be TRBD1 (6 bases). The CDR3 length is 14 residues. Germline values: CDR1 SQVTM, CDR2 ANQGSEA. V lost 3 bases, J lost 2 bases, and 13 bases lay in between. CDR3 sequence (DNA): TGCAGCGTTGATATTGACAGGACAAACACTGAAGCTTTCTTT. Translated: CSVDIDRTNTEAFF.

This chain uses TRBV11-2 with TRBJ2-1; TRBD2 matches at 13 bases. The CDR3 contains 18 residues. Germline V gene data show CDR1 as SGHAT and CDR2 as FQNNGV. V shed 1 base, J shed 10 bases, and the junction held 13 bases outside the gene matches. This CDR3 is CASSLGRLAGGPGIEQFF. CDR3 nucleotides: TGTGCCAGCAGCTTAGGCCGACTAGCGGGAGGCCCGGGAATAGAGCAGTTCTTC.

This clonotype was recorded at least ten times. The chain is built from TRBV27 and TRBJ1-6, with D unclear. The length of the CDR3 is 14 residues. Germline assignment: CDR1 MNHEY and CDR2 SMNVEV (reference sequence). Trimming pared 2 bases from V and 9 bases from J, leaving 11 bases between. CDR3 in amino acids: CASSLAGAGSPLHF. The DNA for the CDR3 is TGTGCCAGCAGTTTAGCAGGAGCAGGTTCACCCCTCCACTTT.

There are a few counts of this clonotype. This chain joins TRBV28 and TRBJ2-1, with 7 positions matching TRBD1. The CDR3 runs 12 residues. V shed 7 bases and J 9 bases; nucleotides not matched to a gene: 6. Germline values: CDR1 MDHEN, CDR2 SYDVKM. The CDR3 spells CASKQGWVEQFF. The DNA for the CDR3 is TGTGCCAGCAAACAGGGGTGGGTTGAGCAGTTCTTC.

The genes are TRBV6-2 or TRBV6-3 and TRBJ2-5; 7 nucleotides line up with TRBD2. The CDR3 extends over 16 amino acids. CDR1 is MNHEY and CDR2 is SVGEGT in the germline V gene. V was clipped by 6 bases and J by 4 bases; unmatched bases: 14. CDR3 in amino acids: CASSLLGRERGETQYF. The DNA for the CDR3 is TGTGCCAGCAGCCTCCTGGGGCGGGAGAGGGGAGAGACCCAGTACTTC.

At least ten counts were recorded for this clonotype. The chain is built from TRBV24-1 and TRBJ2-1, with D uncertain. The germline V gene encodes CDR1 KGHDR and CDR2 SFDVKD. CDR3 length equals 12 residues. Trimming removed 0 bases at V and 9 bases at J, with 5 bases between. The CDR3 bases are TGTGCCACCAGTGATTTGCAAACTGAGCAGTTCTTC. This gives the protein CATSDLQTEQFF.

The V call is TRBV12-3 or TRBV12-4, the J call TRBJ1-1; 9 bases line up with TRBD1. The CDR3 has 15 amino acids. V was pared by 7 bases and J by 1 base, with 7 bases of the junction left unmatched. The CDR3 reads CASKSGTGKNTEAFF. The CDR3 DNA sequence: TGTGCCAGCAAATCCGGGACAGGGAAGAACACTGAAGCTTTCTTT.

This rearrangement joins TRBV28 to TRBJ1-5; D gene ambiguous. The CDR3 runs to 19 residues. Germline assignment: CDR1 MDHEN and CDR2 SYDVKM. CDR3 coding DNA: TGTACCTGCAGTTTCGGTGGGAAGGGCCTCCTGTATAGCAATCAGCCCCAGCATTTT. The encoded protein is CTCSFGGKGLLYSNQPQHF. Full variable domain (outside the CDR3, taken from reference TRBV28 and TRBJ1-5): DVKVTQSSRYLVKRTGEKVFLECVQDMDHENMFWYRQDPGLGLRLIYFSYDVKMKEKGDIPEGYSVSREKKERFSLILESASTNQTSMYLCTCSFGGKGLLYSNQPQHFGDGTRLSIL.

The rearrangement links TRBV20-1 to TRBJ1-2; D unresolved. This CDR3 comprises 13 residues. Germline V gene data show CDR1 as DFQATT and CDR2 as SNEGSKA (reference sequence). Trimming removed 6 bases from V and 6 bases from J, with 17 bases in between. The CDR3 sequence is CSATLKASHGYTF. CDR3 in DNA: TGCAGTGCCACCCTGAAGGCCTCTCATGGCTACACCTTC.

This clonotype was seen repeatedly, ten times or more. The genes are TRBV29-1 and TRBJ2-7; TRBD1 might be the D (5 bases). Germline CDR1 SQVTM, CDR2 ANQGSEA. This CDR3 spans 13 amino acids. Trimming pared 1 base from V and 3 bases from J, leaving 10 bases between. Written as DNA, the CDR3 is TGCAGCGTTGAAGGGCAGGGCCTCTACGAGCAGTACTTC. Translating gives CSVEGQGLYEQYF.

This clonotype has ten or more counts. The genes are TRBV20-1 and TRBJ2-1; D possibly uses TRBD1 or TRBD2 (5 bases each). Trimming removed 3 bases at V and 6 bases at J, with 18 bases between. The CDR3 is 15 amino acids. Per germline, CDR1 DFQATT and CDR2 SNEGSKA (reference sequence). CDR3 coding DNA: TGCAGTGCTAGGGGGGTAGCCGGAGCGACCAATGAGCAGTTCTTC. Its translation is CSARGVAGATNEQFF.

The V gene is TRBV28, the J gene TRBJ1-1; D remains unclear. Germline CDR1 and CDR2: MDHEN and SYDVKM. The CDR3 spans 15 residues. V shed 3 bases and J shed 0 bases, with 11 bases lying between them. The CDR3 DNA sequence: TGTGCCAGCAGTTTGTCTGGGGTCCTGAACACTGAAGCTTTCTTT. Protein product: CASSLSGVLNTEAFF.

This clonotype was observed a few times. The chain is built from TRBV20-1 and TRBJ2-1; 10 bases align to TRBD2. There are 18 residues in the CDR3. Germline values: CDR1 DFQATT, CDR2 SNEGSKA (reference sequence). J lost 5 bases, V lost 5 bases, and 18 bases had no gene match. The CDR3: CSARAHLPGTSANNEQFF. The CDR3 DNA sequence: TGCAGTGCTCGCGCCCACCTCCCTGGGACTAGCGCCAACAATGAGCAGTTCTTC.

The rearrangement uses TRBV12-3 or TRBV12-4 and TRBJ2-5, with TRBD1 matching over 11 bases. This CDR3 is 17 amino acids long. The V and J ends lost 1 base and 3 bases, in that order; junction bases with no gene match: 7. CDR3 sequence reads: CASSLVVGTGGEETQYF. CDR3 bases: TGTGCCAGCAGTTTAGTGGTAGGGACAGGGGGTGAAGAGACCCAGTACTTC.

V and J are TRBV20-1 and TRBJ1-5; 7 bases are shared with TRBD1. Trimming cost V 1 base and J 10 bases; bases outside gene matches: 7. Germline V gene data show CDR1 as DFQATT and CDR2 as SNEGSKA (reference sequence). The CDR3 spans 13 residues. CDR3 DNA: TGCAGTGCTAGAGGGGACAGAGTTAACCCCCAGCATTTT. Its protein product is CSARGDRVNPQHF.

This clonotype was counted at least ten times. The chain combines TRBV7-6 with TRBJ2-3, with D unresolved. In germline, CDR1 is SGHVS, CDR2 FNYEAQ. This CDR3 contains 15 residues. V gave up 0 bases and J gave up 0 bases, with 7 bases separating them. The CDR3 region has the DNA TGTGCCAGCAGCTTAGCCGACGGTAGCACAGATACGCAGTATTTT. Its translation is CASSLADGSTDTQYF.

This chain connects TRBV20-1 to TRBJ2-1; D gene uncertain. The length of the CDR3 is 16 residues. CDR1 and CDR2 from the germline V gene are DFQATT and SNEGSKA (reference sequence). Trimming took off 0 bases at V and 0 bases at J, with 12 bases between the two ends. As DNA, the CDR3 is TGCAGTGCTAGAGACCTCACAAGTTTCTCCTACAATGAGCAGTTCTTC. Its translation is CSARDLTSFSYNEQFF.

The table lists this clonotype with a few counts. This chain joins TRBV20-1 and TRBJ2-5; D call uncertain. V lost 0 bases and J lost 5, with 7 bases in between. The CDR3 totals 12 residues. CDR1 is DFQATT and CDR2 is SNEGSKA in the germline V gene (reference sequence). The CDR3: CSAREFTETQYF. For the CDR3, the DNA is TGCAGTGCTAGAGAATTCACTGAGACCCAGTACTTC.